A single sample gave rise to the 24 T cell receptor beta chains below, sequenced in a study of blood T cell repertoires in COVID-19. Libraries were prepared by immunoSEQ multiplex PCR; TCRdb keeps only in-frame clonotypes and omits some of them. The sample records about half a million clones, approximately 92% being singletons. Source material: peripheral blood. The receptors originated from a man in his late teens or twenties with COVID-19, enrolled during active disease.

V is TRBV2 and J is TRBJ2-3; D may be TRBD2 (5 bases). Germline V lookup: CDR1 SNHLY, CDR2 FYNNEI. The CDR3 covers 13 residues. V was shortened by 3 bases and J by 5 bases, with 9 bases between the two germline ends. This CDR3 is CASSEDSRDTQYF. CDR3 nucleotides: TGTGCCAGCAGTGAGGACTCCAGAGATACGCAGTATTTT.

The CDR3 DNA reads TGTGCCAGCAGCCTCTCGGGACAGGGCTTCTCCGATGAGCAGTTCTTC. It codes for CASSLSGQGFSDEQFF. The chain uses TRBV7-9 and TRBJ2-1, with 9 nucleotides matching TRBD1. The V segment lost 5 bases and the J segment 8 bases; nucleotides outside the gene matches: 13. The CDR3 runs to 16 residues. The V gene's germline CDR1 is SEHNR and CDR2 FQNEAQ (reference sequence).

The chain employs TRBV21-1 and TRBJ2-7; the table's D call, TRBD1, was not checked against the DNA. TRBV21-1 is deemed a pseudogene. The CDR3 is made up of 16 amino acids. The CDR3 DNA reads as TGTGCCAGCAGCATACCCCCGGGACAGGGCTCCTACGAGCAGTACTTC. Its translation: CASSIPPGQGSYEQYF.

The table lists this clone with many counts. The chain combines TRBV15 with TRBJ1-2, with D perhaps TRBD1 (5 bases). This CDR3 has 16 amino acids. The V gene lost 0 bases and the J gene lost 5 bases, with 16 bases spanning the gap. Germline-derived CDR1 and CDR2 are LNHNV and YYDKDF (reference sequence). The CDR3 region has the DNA TGTGCCACCAGCAGAGAGAACTCCGGCGACAGTTATGGCTACACCTTC. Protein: CATSRENSGDSYGYTF.

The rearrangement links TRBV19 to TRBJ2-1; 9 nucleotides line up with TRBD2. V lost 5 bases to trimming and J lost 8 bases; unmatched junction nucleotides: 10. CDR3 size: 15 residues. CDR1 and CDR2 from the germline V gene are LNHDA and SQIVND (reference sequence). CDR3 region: CASSPHRTSADEQFF. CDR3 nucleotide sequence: TGTGCCAGTAGTCCTCACAGGACTAGCGCGGATGAGCAGTTCTTC.

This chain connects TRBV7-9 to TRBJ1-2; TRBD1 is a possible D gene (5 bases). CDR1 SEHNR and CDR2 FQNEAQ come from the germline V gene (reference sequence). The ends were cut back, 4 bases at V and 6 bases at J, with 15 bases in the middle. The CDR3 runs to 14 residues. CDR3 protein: CASSWTDTSNGYTF. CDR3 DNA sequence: TGTGCCAGCAGCTGGACGGACACCTCAAATGGCTACACCTTC.

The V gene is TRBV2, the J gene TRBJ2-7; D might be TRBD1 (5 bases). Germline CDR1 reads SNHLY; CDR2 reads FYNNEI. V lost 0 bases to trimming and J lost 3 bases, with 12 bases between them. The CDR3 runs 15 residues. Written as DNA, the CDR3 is TGTGCCAGCAGTGAAGCGTCTCAGGGTTTCTACGAGCAGTACTTC. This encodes CASSEASQGFYEQYF.

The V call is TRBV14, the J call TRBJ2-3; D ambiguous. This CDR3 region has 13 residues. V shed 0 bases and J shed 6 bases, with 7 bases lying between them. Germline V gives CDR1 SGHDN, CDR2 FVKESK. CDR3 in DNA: TGTGCCAGCAGCCAAGATCTCAGGGATACGCAGTATTTT. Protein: CASSQDLRDTQYF.

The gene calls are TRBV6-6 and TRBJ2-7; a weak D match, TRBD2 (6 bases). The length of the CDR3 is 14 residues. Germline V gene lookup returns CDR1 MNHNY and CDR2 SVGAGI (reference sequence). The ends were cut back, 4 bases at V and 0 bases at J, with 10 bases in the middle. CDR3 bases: TGTGCCAGCAGTTCCGGGACTCTCTCCTACGAGCAGTACTTC. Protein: CASSSGTLSYEQYF.

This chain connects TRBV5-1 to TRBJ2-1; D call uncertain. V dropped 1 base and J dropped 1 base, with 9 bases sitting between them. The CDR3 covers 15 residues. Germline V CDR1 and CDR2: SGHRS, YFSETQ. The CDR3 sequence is CASSLSLQSYNEQFF. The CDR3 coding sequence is TGCGCCAGCAGCTTGTCTCTACAGTCCTACAATGAGCAGTTCTTC.

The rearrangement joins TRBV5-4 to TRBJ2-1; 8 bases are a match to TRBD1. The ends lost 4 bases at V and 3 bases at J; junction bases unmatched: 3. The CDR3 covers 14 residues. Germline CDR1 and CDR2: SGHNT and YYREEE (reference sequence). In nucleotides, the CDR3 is TGTGCCAGCAGCCTCGGACAGGGCTACAATGAGCAGTTCTTC. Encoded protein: CASSLGQGYNEQFF.

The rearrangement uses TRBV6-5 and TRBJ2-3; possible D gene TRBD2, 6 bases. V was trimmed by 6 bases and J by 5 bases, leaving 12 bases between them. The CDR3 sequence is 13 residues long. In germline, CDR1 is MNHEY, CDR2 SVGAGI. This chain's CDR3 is CASSILAGDTQYF. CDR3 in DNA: TGTGCCAGCAGCATACTAGCCGGAGATACGCAGTATTTT.

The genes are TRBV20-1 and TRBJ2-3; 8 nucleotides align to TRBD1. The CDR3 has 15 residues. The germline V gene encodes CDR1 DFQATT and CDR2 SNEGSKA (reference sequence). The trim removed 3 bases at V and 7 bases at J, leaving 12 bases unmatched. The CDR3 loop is CSASPYRGNQNTQYF. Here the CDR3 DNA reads TGCAGTGCTAGTCCGTACAGGGGGAACCAAAATACGCAGTATTTT.

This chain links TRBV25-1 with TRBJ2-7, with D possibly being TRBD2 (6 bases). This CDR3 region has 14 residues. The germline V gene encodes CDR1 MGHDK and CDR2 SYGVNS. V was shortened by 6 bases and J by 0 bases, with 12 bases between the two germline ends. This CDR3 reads CASSPGLSSYEQYF. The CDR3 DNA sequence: TGTGCCAGCAGCCCCGGACTAAGCTCCTACGAGCAGTACTTC.

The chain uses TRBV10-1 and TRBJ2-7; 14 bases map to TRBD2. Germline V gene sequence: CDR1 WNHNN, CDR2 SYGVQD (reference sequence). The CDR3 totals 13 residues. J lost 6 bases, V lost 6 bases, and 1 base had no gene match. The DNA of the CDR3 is TGCGCCAGCAGCGGGACTAGCGGGAGCGAGCAGTACTTC. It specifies CASSGTSGSEQYF.

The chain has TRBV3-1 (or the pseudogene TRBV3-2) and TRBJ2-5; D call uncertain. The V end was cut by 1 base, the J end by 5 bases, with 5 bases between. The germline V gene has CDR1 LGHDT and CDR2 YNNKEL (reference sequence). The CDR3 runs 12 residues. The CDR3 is CASSQVGETQYF. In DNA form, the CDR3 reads TGTGCCAGCAGCCAAGTCGGGGAGACCCAGTACTTC.

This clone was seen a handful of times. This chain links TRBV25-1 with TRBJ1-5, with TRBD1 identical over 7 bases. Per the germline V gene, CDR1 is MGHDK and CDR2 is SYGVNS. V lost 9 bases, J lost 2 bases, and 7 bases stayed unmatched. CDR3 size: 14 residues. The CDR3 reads CARRGRGRNQPQHF. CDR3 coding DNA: TGTGCCAGGAGGGGGCGCGGGCGCAATCAGCCCCAGCATTTT. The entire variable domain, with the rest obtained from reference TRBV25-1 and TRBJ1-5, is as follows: EADIYQTPRYLVIGTGKKITLECSQTMGHDKMYWYQQDPGMELHLIHYSYGVNSTEKGDLSSESTVSRIRTEHFPLTLESARPSHTSQYLCARRGRGRNQPQHFGDGTRLSIL.

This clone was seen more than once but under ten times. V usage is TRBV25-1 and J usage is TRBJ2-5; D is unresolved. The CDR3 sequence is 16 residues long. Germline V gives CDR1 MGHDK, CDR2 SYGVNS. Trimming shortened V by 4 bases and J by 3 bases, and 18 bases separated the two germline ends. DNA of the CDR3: TGTGCCAGCAGTGGTCAGCCCGGTCCACTAAAAGAGACCCAGTACTTC. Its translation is CASSGQPGPLKETQYF.

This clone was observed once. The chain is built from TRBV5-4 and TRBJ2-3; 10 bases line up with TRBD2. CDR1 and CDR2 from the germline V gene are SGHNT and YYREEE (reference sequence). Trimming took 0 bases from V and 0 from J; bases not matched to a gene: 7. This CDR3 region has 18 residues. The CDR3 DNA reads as TGTGCCAGCAGCTTGGGGACTAGCGGACTTAAAAGCACAGATACGCAGTATTTT. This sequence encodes CASSLGTSGLKSTDTQYF.

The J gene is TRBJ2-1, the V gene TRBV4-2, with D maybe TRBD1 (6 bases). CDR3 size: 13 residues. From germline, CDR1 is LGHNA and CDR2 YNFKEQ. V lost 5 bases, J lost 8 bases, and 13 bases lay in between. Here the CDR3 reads CASSKGGVDEQFF. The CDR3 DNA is TGTGCCAGCAGCAAAGGGGGAGTCGATGAGCAGTTCTTC.

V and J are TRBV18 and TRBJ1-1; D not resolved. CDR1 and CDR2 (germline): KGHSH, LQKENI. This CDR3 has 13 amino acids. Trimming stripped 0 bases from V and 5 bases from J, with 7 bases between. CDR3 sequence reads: CASSPPCGTEAFF. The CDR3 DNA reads TGTGCCAGCTCACCACCGTGCGGGACTGAAGCTTTCTTT.

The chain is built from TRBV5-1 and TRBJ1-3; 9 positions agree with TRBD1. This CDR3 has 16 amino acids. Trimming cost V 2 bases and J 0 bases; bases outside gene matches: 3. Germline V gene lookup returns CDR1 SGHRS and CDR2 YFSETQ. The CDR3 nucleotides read TGCGCCAGCAGCTTCGGGACAGGGTCCTCTGGAAACACCATATATTTT. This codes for CASSFGTGSSGNTIYF.

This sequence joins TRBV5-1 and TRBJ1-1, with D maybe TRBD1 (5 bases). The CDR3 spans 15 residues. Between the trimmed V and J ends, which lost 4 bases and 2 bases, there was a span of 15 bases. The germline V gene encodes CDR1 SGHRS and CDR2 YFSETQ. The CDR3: CASSTGGADNTEAFF. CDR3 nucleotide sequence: TGCGCCAGCAGCACGGGCGGGGCAGACAACACTGAAGCTTTCTTT.

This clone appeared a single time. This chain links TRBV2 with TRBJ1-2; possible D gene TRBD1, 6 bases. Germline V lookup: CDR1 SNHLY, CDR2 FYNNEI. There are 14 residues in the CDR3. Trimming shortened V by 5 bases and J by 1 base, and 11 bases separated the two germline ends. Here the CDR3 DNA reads TGTGCCAGCAGTCCCCGCAGGGGTAACTATGGCTACACCTTC. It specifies CASSPRRGNYGYTF.